One sample yielded the 21 T cell receptor beta chains listed below, sequenced in a study of kidney transplant recipient with SARS-CoV-2 infection. TCRdb analysed the reads with MiXCR anew, one entry per CDR3 protein. The sample lists under 300,000 distinct CDR3 sequences, about 30% seen once, with roughly 7% in the top ten. The starting material was a blood sample, obtained at baseline and around day 110 from a kidney transplant recipient. These TCRs come from a male patient aged 25-45 years who had COVID-19 and was a kidney transplant recipient. Among the T cells, some may be from the graft donor.

This clonotype showed up many times. The chain links TRBV29-1 to TRBJ2-7; 12 nucleotides align to TRBD2. The CDR3 length is 12 residues. With 7 bases clipped from V and 5 bases from J, the junction kept 3 bases outside the gene matches. Germline V gives CDR1 SQVTM, CDR2 ANQGSEA. The CDR3 is CSARLAGDEQYF. CDR3 sequence (DNA): TGCAGCGCAAGACTAGCGGGAGACGAGCAGTACTTC.

Details on this clonotype: A much larger clone differs by one base, so this may be a read error. The CDR3 sequence is CASSRDRSSYNSPLHF. CDR3 nucleotides: TGCGCCAGCAGCCGAGATCGTAGCTCCTATAATTCACCCCTCCACTTT. The chain uses TRBV4-3 and TRBJ1-6; D is unclear. The CDR3 runs 16 residues. Trimming cost V 4 bases and J 0 bases, with 10 bases left between them. The V gene's germline CDR1 is LGHNA and CDR2 YSLEER.

At least ten counts were recorded for this clonotype. V is TRBV7-6 and J is TRBJ1-1, with D tentatively TRBD1 (5 bases). Trimming pared 5 bases from V and 1 base from J, leaving 11 bases between. There are 14 residues in the CDR3. In germline, CDR1 is SGHVS, CDR2 FNYEAQ. The CDR3 region is CASSPGRRNTEAFF. The CDR3 DNA reads as TGTGCCAGCAGCCCGGGACGGAGGAACACTGAAGCTTTCTTT. Full variable domain (missing parts from reference TRBV7-6 and TRBJ1-1): GAGVSQSPRYKVTKRGQDVALRCDPISGHVSLYWYRQALGQGPEFLTYFNYEAQQDKSGLPNDRFSAERPEGSISTLTIQRTEQRDSAMYRCASSPGRRNTEAFFGQGTRLTVV.

This clonotype showed up many times. The CDR3 loop is CASRRLDYEQYF. The CDR3, as DNA: TGCGCCAGCAGGCGGTTGGACTACGAGCAGTACTTC. V is TRBV10-1 and J is TRBJ2-7; D unclear. Germline CDR1 and CDR2: WNHNN and SYGVQD (reference sequence). Trimming pared 6 bases from V and 3 bases from J, leaving 9 bases between. This CDR3 is 12 amino acids long.

This clonotype was counted many times. J is TRBJ1-3 and V is TRBV7-9; D call uncertain. The length of the CDR3 is 12 residues. The V and J ends lost 3 bases and 6 bases respectively, with 6 bases between them. CDR1 SEHNR and CDR2 FQNEAQ come from the germline V gene (reference sequence). In DNA form, the CDR3 reads TGTGCCAGCAGCTTCTTGGCAAACACCATATATTTT. This sequence encodes CASSFLANTIYF.

About this clonotype: A much larger clone sits a single nucleotide away, making a read error possible. The chain combines TRBV6-1 with TRBJ1-2; no firm D call. Germline values: CDR1 MNHNS, CDR2 SASEGT. The CDR3 runs to 17 residues. The germline V and J ends were trimmed by 4 bases and 4 bases, with 22 bases remaining between them. The CDR3 protein is CASSGYGSMRKIYGYTF. The CDR3 DNA follows: TGTGCCAGCAGTGGCTATGGCTCTATGCGAAAGATCTATGGCTACACCTTC.

In its sample, this clonotype was seen many times. The chain links TRBV20-1 to TRBJ2-7, with TRBD2 identical over 12 bases. Trimming at V came to 3 bases and at J to 9 bases, leaving 9 bases not matched to a gene. From germline, CDR1 is DFQATT and CDR2 SNEGSKA (reference sequence). The CDR3 has 14 residues. This CDR3 is CSARVGLAGGGQYF. CDR3 bases: TGCAGTGCTAGGGTGGGCCTAGCGGGAGGGGGGCAGTACTTC.

This clonotype was seen only a few times. This chain connects TRBV11-2 to TRBJ2-1, with no clear D. The CDR3 loop spans 15 amino acids. CDR1 is SGHAT, CDR2 FQNNGV, per germline. Trimming left V 0 bases short and J 10 bases short, with 16 bases between. The CDR3 bases are TGTGCCAGCAGCTTAGATGCCCTCTCCTCTAAGGAGCAGTTCTTC. This encodes CASSLDALSSKEQFF.

This clonotype has ten or more counts. The chain uses TRBV2 and TRBJ1-1, with D tentatively TRBD1 (5 bases). Per the germline V gene, CDR1 is SNHLY and CDR2 is FYNNEI. The V and J ends lost 6 bases and 5 bases respectively, with 16 bases between them. The CDR3 runs to 14 residues. The CDR3 loop is CASSYRGPGTEAFF. CDR3 DNA: TGTGCCAGCAGCTACCGGGGACCGGGGACTGAAGCTTTCTTT.

This clonotype was detected ten times or more. The chain carries TRBV20-1 and TRBJ1-5; no firm D call. CDR1 DFQATT and CDR2 SNEGSKA come from the germline V gene (reference sequence). The CDR3 consists of 14 residues. Trimming stripped 2 bases from V and 3 bases from J, with 11 bases between. DNA for the CDR3: TGCAGTGCTAGACGTGGGGAGTACAATCAGCCCCAGCATTTT. It is translated as CSARRGEYNQPQHF.

This clonotype occurred many times. The V call is TRBV5-1, the J call TRBJ2-7; tentatively, D is TRBD1 (5 bases). The V end lost 2 bases, the J end lost 3 bases, and 9 bases lay between the germline ends. CDR1 is SGHRS, CDR2 YFSETQ, per germline. CDR3 length: 13 amino acids. The CDR3: CASSLGADYEQYF. The CDR3 DNA reads as TGCGCCAGCAGCTTAGGGGCCGACTACGAGCAGTACTTC.

In regard to this clonotype: A read error may be the cause here, since a much bigger clone is one base away. The chain has TRBV6-2 or TRBV6-3 and TRBJ2-7, with a tentative D call TRBD2 (6 bases). The CDR3 sequence is 18 residues long. Trimming removed 4 bases at V and 1 base at J, with 23 bases between. The V gene's germline CDR1 is MNHEY and CDR2 SVGEGT. For the CDR3, the DNA is TGTGCCAGCAGTTTCCCCCCCGGGCAGGAGGGCCAATCCTACGAGCAGTACTTC. Residues: CASSFPPGQEGQSYEQYF.

This clonotype was recorded at least ten times. The chain has TRBV24-1 and TRBJ1-2; no clear D. The V end was cut by 6 bases, the J end by 4 bases, with 23 bases between. Germline V lookup: CDR1 KGHDR, CDR2 SFDVKD. CDR3 length: 17 residues. CDR3 sequence reads: CATSPMRSTRKTYGYTF. The CDR3 bases are TGTGCCACCAGTCCAATGCGTAGTACCAGAAAGACCTATGGCTACACCTTC.

This clonotype was seen at least ten times. The chain has TRBV8-2 and TRBJ1-2. TRBV8-2 is a known pseudogene. This CDR3 has 16 amino acids. CDR3 nucleotides: TGTGGCAGTAGCGGCCCTGATAGCCGAAAGACCTATGGCTACACCTTC. Translated: CGSSGPDSRKTYGYTF.

As for this clonotype: A much larger clone differs by one base, so this may be a read error. This chain connects TRBV7-9 to TRBJ1-2; D call uncertain. The V and J ends lost 5 bases and 4 bases respectively, with 23 bases between them. The CDR3 covers 17 residues. Germline V gene data show CDR1 as SEHNR and CDR2 as FQNEAQ (reference sequence). The CDR3 loop reads CASSGQPYHGKTYGYTF. CDR3 nucleotides: TGTGCCAGCAGCGGGCAGCCATACCATGGAAAGACCTATGGCTACACCTTC.

Only one count was recorded for this clonotype. A read error is possible here, since a much larger clone lies one base away. CDR3 bases: TGTGCCACCAGCAGAGATTATGGGACAGGGGACGTCAACTATGTCTACACCTTC. Its translation is CATSRDYGTGDVNYVYTF. The chain couples TRBV15 to TRBJ1-2; 10 nucleotides align to TRBD1. CDR1 and CDR2 from the germline V gene are LNHNV and YYDKDF (reference sequence). The length of the CDR3 is 18 residues.

Regarding this clonotype: Possible read error: a much larger clone is one base away. The chain joins TRBV2 to TRBJ2-7, with 7 bases that match TRBD2. The CDR3 covers 15 residues. The V gene's germline CDR1 is SNHLY and CDR2 FYNNEI. The CDR3 DNA follows: TGTGCCAGCGGTGAAGCCTCGCGGGAGAGGGGCGAGCAGTACTTC. Its protein is CASGEASRERGEQYF. The entire variable domain, with the rest obtained from reference TRBV2 and TRBJ2-7, is as follows: EPEVTQTPSHQVTQMGQEVILRCVPISNHLYFYWYRQILGQKVEFLVSFYNNEISEKSEIFDDQFSVERPDGSNFTLKIRSTKLEDSAMYFCASGEASRERGEQYFGPGTRLTVT.

Regarding this clonotype: Mismatch with germline at one junction end may stem from a read error. The chain combines TRBV4-3 with TRBJ2-2, with D perhaps TRBD1 (6 bases). Germline CDR1 and CDR2: LGHNA and YSLEER. The CDR3 consists of 16 residues. The CDR3 sequence: CANSQDNRVLTGELFF. CDR3 in DNA: TGCGCCAACAGCCAAGATAACAGGGTTTTGACCGGGGAGCTGTTTTTT.

As regards this clonotype: Here the CDR3 omits its conserved ending phenylalanine or tryptophan, so a read error is the likely source. Here the CDR3 reads CASCRSSVRKTYGYTL. The DNA for the CDR3 is TGCGCCAGCTGTCGTTCATCGGTTCGAAAGACCTATGGCTACACCCTC. This sequence joins TRBV5-1 and TRBJ1-2; D ambiguous. The V and J ends lost 7 bases and 4 bases respectively, with 23 bases between them. Germline-derived CDR1 and CDR2 are SGHRS and YFSETQ. There are 16 residues in the CDR3.

Points on this clonotype: A much larger clone lies one base from this, so it may be a read error. The chain combines TRBV5-6 with TRBJ1-2; no firm D call. Germline V gene sequence: CDR1 SGHDT, CDR2 YYEEEE. This CDR3 region has 16 residues. The CDR3 region has the DNA TGTGCCAGCCATCACACCAATAGTCGAAAGACCTATGACTACACCTTC. This encodes CASHHTNSRKTYDYTF.

This clonotype was recorded a few times. The chain has TRBV5-4 and TRBJ2-3; the match to TRBD2 covers 7 bases. The CDR3 is made up of 16 amino acids. Germline V lookup: CDR1 SGHNT, CDR2 YYREEE (reference sequence). J was trimmed by 0 bases and V by 0 bases; bases with no gene match: 4. The CDR3 sequence is CASSLASGPSTDTQYF. For the CDR3, the DNA is TGTGCCAGCAGCTTGGCTAGCGGACCTAGCACAGATACGCAGTATTTT.